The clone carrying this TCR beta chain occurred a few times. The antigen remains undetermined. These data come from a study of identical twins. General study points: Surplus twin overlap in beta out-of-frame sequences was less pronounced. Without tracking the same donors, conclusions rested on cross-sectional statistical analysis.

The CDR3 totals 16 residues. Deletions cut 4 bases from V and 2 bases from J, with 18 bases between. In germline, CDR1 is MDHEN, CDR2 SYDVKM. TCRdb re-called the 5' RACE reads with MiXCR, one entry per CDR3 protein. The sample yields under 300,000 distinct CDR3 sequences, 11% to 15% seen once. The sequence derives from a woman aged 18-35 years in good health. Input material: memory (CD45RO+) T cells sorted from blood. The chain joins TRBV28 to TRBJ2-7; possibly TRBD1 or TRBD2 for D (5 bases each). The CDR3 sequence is CASSSLSAQGAYEQYF. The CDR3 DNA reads TGTGCCAGCAGTTCCCTCAGCGCGCAGGGAGCCTACGAGCAGTACTTC.